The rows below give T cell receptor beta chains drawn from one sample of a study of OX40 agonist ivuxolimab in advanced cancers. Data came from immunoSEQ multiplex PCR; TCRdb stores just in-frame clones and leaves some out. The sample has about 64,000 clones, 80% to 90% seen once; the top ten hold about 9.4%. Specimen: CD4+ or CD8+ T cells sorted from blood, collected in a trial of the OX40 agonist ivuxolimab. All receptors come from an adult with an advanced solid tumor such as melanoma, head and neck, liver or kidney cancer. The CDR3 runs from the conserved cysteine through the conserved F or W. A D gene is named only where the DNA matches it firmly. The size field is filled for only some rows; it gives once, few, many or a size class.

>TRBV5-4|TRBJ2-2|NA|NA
CASSPLRGTGELFF
TGTGCCAGCAGCCCCCTTCGGGGGACCGGGGAGCTGTTTTTT
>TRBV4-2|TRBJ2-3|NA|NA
CASSRDWPFTSTDTQYF
TGTGCCAGCAGCCGGGACTGGCCCTTTACTAGCACAGATACGCAGTATTTT
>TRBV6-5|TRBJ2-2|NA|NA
CASSPSSANTGELFF
TGTGCCAGCAGTCCAAGTAGCGCGAACACCGGGGAGCTGTTTTTT
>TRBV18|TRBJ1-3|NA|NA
CASSPISGNTIYF
TGTGCCAGCTCACCCATATCTGGAAACACCATATATTTT
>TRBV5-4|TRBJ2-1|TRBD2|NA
CASSQGLAGERNEQFF
TGTGCCAGCAGCCAGGGACTAGCGGGAGAAAGAAATGAGCAGTTCTTC
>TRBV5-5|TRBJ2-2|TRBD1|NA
CASSWGVAGGETGELFF
TGTGCCAGCAGCTGGGGTGTAGCAGGGGGAGAGACCGGGGAGCTGTTTTTT
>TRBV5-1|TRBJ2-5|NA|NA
CASSDLQETQYF
TGCGCCAGCAGCGATCTCCAAGAGACCCAGTACTTC
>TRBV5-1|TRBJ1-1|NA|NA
CASSLGGANTEAFF
TGCGCCAGCAGCTTGGGGGGGGCGAACACTGAAGCTTTCTTT
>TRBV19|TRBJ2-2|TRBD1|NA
CASSAGQAYTGELFF
TGTGCCAGTAGTGCCGGACAGGCATACACCGGGGAGCTGTTTTTT
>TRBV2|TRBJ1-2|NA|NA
CASGQNYGYTF
TGTGCCAGCGGACAGAACTATGGCTACACCTTC
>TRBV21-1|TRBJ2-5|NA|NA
CASSTPQGSQETQYF
TGTGCCAGCAGCACCCCACAGGGAAGCCAAGAGACCCAGTACTTC
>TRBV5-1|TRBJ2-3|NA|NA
CASTVQGTDTQYF
TGCGCCAGCACCGTACAGGGCACAGATACGCAGTATTTT
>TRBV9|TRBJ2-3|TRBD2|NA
CASSVDPGGRTDTQYF
TGTGCCAGCAGCGTAGATCCGGGAGGGCGCACAGATACGCAGTATTTT
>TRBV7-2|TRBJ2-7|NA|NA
CASSASPVIGYEQYF
TGTGCCAGCAGCGCCAGCCCCGTAATTGGTTACGAGCAGTACTTC
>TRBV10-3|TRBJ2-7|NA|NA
CAISEPGGSYEQYF
TGTGCCATCAGTGAGCCAGGTGGCTCCTACGAGCAGTACTTC
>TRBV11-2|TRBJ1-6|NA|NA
CASSLGGKVSSYNSPLHF
TGTGCCAGCAGCTTGGGGGGGAAGGTGAGCTCCTATAATTCACCCCTCCACTTT
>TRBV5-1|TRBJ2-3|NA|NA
CASSLGVPTDTQYF
TGCGCCAGCAGCTTGGGTGTTCCCACAGATACGCAGTATTTT
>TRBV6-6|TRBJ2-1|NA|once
CASSYLRASEQFF
TGTGCCAGCAGTTACCTCAGGGCATCTGAGCAGTTCTTC